Listed below are T cell receptor beta chains from one sample, sequenced in a study of blood T cell repertoires in COVID-19. Only in-frame clones appear in the TCRdb table, and some are missing; sequencing was by immunoSEQ multiplex PCR. Of a few hundred thousand clones in the sample, 88% are singletons; the top ten hold approximately 3.8%. Sequencing used peripheral blood. These receptors originate from a man aged 55 to 70 who had recovered from COVID-19. Each CDR3 is given with its conserved first and last residue. Fields, in order: CDR3 protein, CDR3 DNA, V gene, D gene, clone size, J gene. The D gene is left open where the match is weak. The listing skips clone size in some rows; elsewhere it reads once, few, many or a size class.

CDR3 protein: CASSPNRDISSPLHF; CDR3 DNA: TGTGCCAGCAGCCCTAACCGGGACATTTCTTCACCCCTCCACTTT; V gene: TRBV9; D gene: .; clone size: .; J gene: TRBJ1-6
CDR3 protein: CASSRTEHYGNEQFF; CDR3 DNA: TGTGCCAGCAGCCGGACAGAGCACTATGGAAATGAGCAGTTCTTC; V gene: TRBV27; D gene: .; clone size: .; J gene: TRBJ2-1
CDR3 protein: CASSLHLSGSTTEAFF; CDR3 DNA: TGTGCCAGCAGCTTACACCTCTCGGGGAGCACCACTGAAGCTTTCTTT; V gene: TRBV7-2; D gene: .; clone size: .; J gene: TRBJ1-1
CDR3 protein: CATSPVLAEAFF; CDR3 DNA: TGTGCCACCAGTCCGGTTCTCGCTGAAGCTTTCTTT; V gene: TRBV24-1; D gene: .; clone size: once; J gene: TRBJ1-1
CDR3 protein: CASSPFEGATEAFF; CDR3 DNA: TGTGCCAGCAGCCCATTTGAGGGGGCGACTGAAGCTTTCTTT; V gene: TRBV9; D gene: TRBD1; clone size: .; J gene: TRBJ1-1
CDR3 protein: CASTFGSGSSYEQYF; CDR3 DNA: TGCGCCAGCACATTTGGGAGCGGCAGCTCCTACGAGCAGTACTTC; V gene: TRBV5-1; D gene: .; clone size: .; J gene: TRBJ2-7
CDR3 protein: CATSDPDRGNYEQYF; CDR3 DNA: TGTGCCACCAGTGACCCCGACAGGGGAAACTACGAGCAGTACTTC; V gene: TRBV24-1; D gene: TRBD1; clone size: once; J gene: TRBJ2-7
CDR3 protein: CASSLTDSTDTQYF; CDR3 DNA: TGTGCCAGCAGCTTGACAGACAGCACAGATACGCAGTATTTT; V gene: TRBV5-5; D gene: .; clone size: .; J gene: TRBJ2-3
CDR3 protein: CASSPGLAGGEETQYF; CDR3 DNA: TGTGCCAGCAGCCCGGGACTAGCGGGGGGTGAAGAGACCCAGTACTTC; V gene: TRBV5-8; D gene: TRBD2; clone size: .; J gene: TRBJ2-5
CDR3 protein: CASSLGRGTSTDTQYF; CDR3 DNA: TGTGCCAGCAGCTTAGGGCGGGGGACTAGCACAGATACGCAGTATTTT; V gene: TRBV7-2; D gene: TRBD2; clone size: .; J gene: TRBJ2-3
CDR3 protein: CASSQGTGTQETQYF; CDR3 DNA: TGTGCCAGCAGCCAAGGGACAGGGACTCAAGAGACCCAGTACTTC; V gene: TRBV4-2; D gene: TRBD1; clone size: .; J gene: TRBJ2-5
CDR3 protein: CSVDEPHRSTDTQYF; CDR3 DNA: TGCAGCGTTGATGAGCCTCACCGGAGCACAGATACGCAGTATTTT; V gene: TRBV29-1; D gene: .; clone size: .; J gene: TRBJ2-3
CDR3 protein: CASSPLAGNTEAFF; CDR3 DNA: TGTGCCAGCAGCCCACTCGCGGGTAACACTGAAGCTTTCTTT; V gene: TRBV3-1/TRBV3-2; D gene: .; clone size: few; J gene: TRBJ1-1
CDR3 protein: CAISESRQDYGYTF; CDR3 DNA: TGTGCCATCAGTGAGTCCCGACAGGACTATGGCTACACCTTC; V gene: TRBV10-3; D gene: .; clone size: once; J gene: TRBJ1-2
CDR3 protein: CASSIGLRAGVNTEAFF; CDR3 DNA: TGTGCCAGTAGTATTGGGCTGCGGGCAGGGGTGAACACTGAAGCTTTCTTT; V gene: TRBV19; D gene: .; clone size: .; J gene: TRBJ1-1
CDR3 protein: CASRDRMGYGYTF; CDR3 DNA: TGCGCCAGCAGAGACAGGATGGGCTATGGCTACACCTTC; V gene: TRBV5-1; D gene: .; clone size: once; J gene: TRBJ1-2
CDR3 protein: CASSRVGLASTYEQYF; CDR3 DNA: TGTGCCAGCAGCCGAGTAGGACTAGCTTCCACCTACGAGCAGTACTTC; V gene: TRBV11-2; D gene: TRBD2; clone size: few; J gene: TRBJ2-7
CDR3 protein: CASSRTEPNQPQHF; CDR3 DNA: TGTGCCAGCAGCCGGACAGAACCCAATCAGCCCCAGCATTTT; V gene: TRBV2; D gene: .; clone size: few; J gene: TRBJ1-5
CDR3 protein: CASSPSGTSYEQYF; CDR3 DNA: TGTGCCAGCAGTCCGAGCGGGACGTCCTACGAGCAGTACTTC; V gene: TRBV25-1; D gene: TRBD2; clone size: .; J gene: TRBJ2-7
CDR3 protein: CASRLTGLYAEAFF; CDR3 DNA: TGTGCCAGCAGACTCACAGGGCTGTACGCTGAAGCTTTCTTT; V gene: TRBV2; D gene: .; clone size: .; J gene: TRBJ1-1
CDR3 protein: CASSRQGTYNEQFF; CDR3 DNA: TGTGCCAGCAGTCGACAGGGGACCTACAATGAGCAGTTCTTC; V gene: TRBV6-5; D gene: TRBD1; clone size: .; J gene: TRBJ2-1
CDR3 protein: CASSLARATGGGGYTF; CDR3 DNA: TGTGCCAGCAGCTTAGCGCGCGCGACAGGGGGCGGCGGCTACACCTTC; V gene: TRBV7-2; D gene: TRBD1; clone size: .; J gene: TRBJ1-2
CDR3 protein: CASSYSGGSTGELFF; CDR3 DNA: TGTGCCAGCAGCTATAGCGGGGGGTCCACCGGGGAGCTGTTTTTT; V gene: TRBV7-9; D gene: TRBD2; clone size: few; J gene: TRBJ2-2
CDR3 protein: CASIKQGARTETQYF; CDR3 DNA: TGTGCCAGCATCAAACAGGGGGCGCGGACCGAGACCCAGTACTTC; V gene: TRBV7-9; D gene: TRBD1; clone size: .; J gene: TRBJ2-5
CDR3 protein: CASSLAGTGRSGNTIYF; CDR3 DNA: TGTGCCAGCAGCTTAGCCGGGACAGGACGCTCTGGAAACACCATATATTTT; V gene: TRBV7-9; D gene: TRBD1; clone size: few; J gene: TRBJ1-3
CDR3 protein: CASSLDQGGTEAFF; CDR3 DNA: TGTGCCAGCAGCTTAGACCAGGGCGGCACTGAAGCTTTCTTT; V gene: TRBV7-9; D gene: .; clone size: .; J gene: TRBJ1-1